This T cell receptor beta chain appears in the sequencing data of a study of blood T cell repertoires in COVID-19. Only in-frame clones appear in the TCRdb table, and some are missing; sequencing was by immunoSEQ multiplex PCR. The sample shows a few hundred thousand clones, roughly 82% of them seen only once. The CDR3 is made up of 14 amino acids. Germline V gives CDR1 SGHTA, CDR2 FQGNSA. The V gene lost 1 base and the J gene lost 4 bases, with 10 bases spanning the gap. The sequence derives from a middle-aged woman who had recovered from COVID-19. The rearrangement links TRBV7-2 to TRBJ2-5, with D perhaps TRBD1 (6 bases). Source material: peripheral blood. CDR3 bases: TGTGCCAGCAGCTTAGAGGACAGTTTAGAGACCCAGTACTTC. Protein sequence: CASSLEDSLETQYF.